This TCR beta chain was identified in a study of blood T cell repertoires in COVID-19 (dated by TCRdb to 2019 to 2021). Broadly, across the study: Samples covering the acute and convalescent phases of COVID-19 were provided by collaborators in the United States, Italy and Spain. The prospective study material was composed of cDNA or gDNA derived from T cells, B-cell-depleted T cells, or PBMCs. Subjects who had been exposed to COVID-19, were actively infected with it, or had recovered from it provided the deeply sampled blood TCRbeta repertoires that made up the dataset. The repertoires were released in a freely available public database intended as a resource for research on the immune response to SARS-CoV-2. Samples came from the ongoing ImmuneRACE study (first 160 participants) plus 1,254 subjects from 6 global collaborators. The sample metadata nearly always contained a de-identified subject ID, COVID-19 status, age in years and sex. Where available, HLA class I and class II types were taken from metadata supplied by the sample provider and were not determined by assay-based typing.

A note on this clone: Its binding antigen is unknown. Base qualities are not at hand, and no much larger clone is one base apart.

Study-level results and caveats: The quantity of clinical and demographic metadata differed by source and by participant and was supplied without curation.

TCRbeta CDR3 regions were amplified from genomic DNA using the immunoSEQ Assay, a bias-controlled multiplex PCR. In the original analysis: The number of nucleated cells in each sample was estimated by amplification of reference gene primers within the assay. To quantify the absolute abundance of each unique TCRbeta CDR3 rearrangement, sequence reads were collapsed and filtered. For each sample, productive Simpson clonality was calculated as the square root of Simpson's diversity index across productive rearrangements. What TCRdb holds here is the immuneACCESS table cut down to in-frame rearrangements. Part of the clones is not present; checked against another copy, under half of the missing clones reflect an unresolved V gene, and the others are unexplained. The V and J calls and clone size come from that table; D and trimming were worked out from the DNA. Recorded for this sample are about 300,000 clones; about four fifths of them occurred a single time. More than 1.1% of the sample goes to the ten largest clones.

In Seattle, one collaborating source enrolled patients while the infection was active and tracked those patients longitudinally over the course of disease. The collaborating institutions used their own protocols to collect whole blood in K2EDTA tubes. For TCRbeta analysis, collaborators shipped samples in one of three forms: frozen whole blood, isolated PBMCs, or DNA extracted from either of those sample types. The germline V gene specifies SGHTA as CDR1 and FQGNSA as CDR2. Including cysteine and phenylalanine, the CDR3 has 17 amino acids. The kept DNA is CDR3 alone, 51 bases in frame from the first base. V loses 4 bases of germline sequence and J loses 4 bases, and the interval between the two ends is 20 bases.

The sequence came from a human donor with COVID-19, enrolled during active disease. The donor label of this sample is uncertain. Sequencing input: peripheral blood. This sequence uses TRBV7-2 and TRBJ2-1; perhaps TRBD1 is the D gene, with 7 bases matching. Read as DNA, the sequence is TGTGCCAGCAGCTCCAACGGAGGAGGGACAGCGTACAATGAGCAGTTCTTC. This encodes CASSSNGGGTAYNEQFF. Supplemented by the reference TRBV7-2 and TRBJ2-1 proteins around the CDR3, the complete variable domain is GAGVSQSPSNKVTEKGKDVELRCDPISGHTALYWYRQSLGQGLEFLIYFQGNSAPDKSGLPSDRFSAERTGGSVSTLTIQRTQQEDSAVYLCASSSNGGGTAYNEQFFGPGTRLTVL.